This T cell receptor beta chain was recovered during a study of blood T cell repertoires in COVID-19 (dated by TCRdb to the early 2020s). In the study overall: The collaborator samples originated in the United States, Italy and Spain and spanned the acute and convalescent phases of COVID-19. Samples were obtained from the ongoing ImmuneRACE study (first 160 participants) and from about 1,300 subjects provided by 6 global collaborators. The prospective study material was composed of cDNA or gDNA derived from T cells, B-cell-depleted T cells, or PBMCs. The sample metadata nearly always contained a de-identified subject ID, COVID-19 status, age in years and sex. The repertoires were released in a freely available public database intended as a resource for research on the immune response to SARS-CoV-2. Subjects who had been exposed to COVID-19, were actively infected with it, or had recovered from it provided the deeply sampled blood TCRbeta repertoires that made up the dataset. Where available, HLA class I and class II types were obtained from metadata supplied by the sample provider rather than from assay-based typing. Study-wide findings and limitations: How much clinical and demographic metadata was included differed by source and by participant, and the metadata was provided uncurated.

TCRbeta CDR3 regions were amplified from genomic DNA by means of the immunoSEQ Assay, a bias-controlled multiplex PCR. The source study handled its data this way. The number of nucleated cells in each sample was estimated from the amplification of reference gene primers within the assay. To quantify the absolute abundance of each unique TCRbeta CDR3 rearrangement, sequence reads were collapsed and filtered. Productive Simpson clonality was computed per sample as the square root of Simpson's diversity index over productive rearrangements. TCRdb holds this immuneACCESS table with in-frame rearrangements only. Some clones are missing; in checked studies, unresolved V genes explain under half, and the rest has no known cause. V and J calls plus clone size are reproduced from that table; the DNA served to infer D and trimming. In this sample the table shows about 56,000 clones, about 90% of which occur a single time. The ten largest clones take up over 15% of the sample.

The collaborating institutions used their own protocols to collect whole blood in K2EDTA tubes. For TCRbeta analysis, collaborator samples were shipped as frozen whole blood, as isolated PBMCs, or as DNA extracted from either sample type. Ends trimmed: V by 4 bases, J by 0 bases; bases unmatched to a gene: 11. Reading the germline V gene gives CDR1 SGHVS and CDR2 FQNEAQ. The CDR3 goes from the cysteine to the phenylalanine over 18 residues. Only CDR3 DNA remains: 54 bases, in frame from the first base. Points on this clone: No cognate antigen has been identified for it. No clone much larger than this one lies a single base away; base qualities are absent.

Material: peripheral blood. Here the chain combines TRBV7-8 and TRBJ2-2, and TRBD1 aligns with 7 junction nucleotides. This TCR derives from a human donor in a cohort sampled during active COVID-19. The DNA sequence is TGTGCCAGCAGCTCAAAAAGCACAGGGGCGGCGAACACCGGGGAGCTGTTTTTT. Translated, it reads CASSSKSTGAANTGELFF.